This is a list of T cell receptor beta chains from one sample in a study of immune cell composition in non-small cell lung cancer. Sequenced by immunoSEQ multiplex PCR; TCRdb stores in-frame clones only, minus some. Of about 16,000 clones in the sample, about 69% are singletons; the top ten hold approximately 8.3%. The sample taken for sequencing was lung tumor tissue. The origin of the receptors is a human donor with non-small cell lung cancer. CDR3s include the opening cysteine and the closing phenylalanine or tryptophan. D genes are given only for firm matches. Where a row states a size, it is once, few, many or the class of an expanded clone; other rows omit it.

CDR3nt	CDR3aa	d_gene	v_gene	j_gene	abundance
TGTGCCAGCAGCGACCGGGACAGGTGGAATGAAAAACTGTTTTTT	CASSDRDRWNEKLFF	TRBD1	TRBV5-4	TRBJ1-4	.
TGTGCCAGCAGCTTAAACCCCGACATATACCTGAACACCGGGGAGCTGTTTTTT	CASSLNPDIYLNTGELFF	.	TRBV7-3	TRBJ2-2	.
TGTGCCAGCAGCGTAGAGTCAGGGGGCCTATGGAATTCACCCCTCCACTTT	CASSVESGGLWNSPLHF	TRBD1	TRBV9	TRBJ1-6	.
TGTGCCACCAGCTCGAACCCAGGGACAGGGTATGGCTACACCTTC	CATSSNPGTGYGYTF	TRBD1	TRBV15	TRBJ1-2	.
TGTGCCAGCAGCTTAGGGGTCCGGGACAGACGCCTAGATACGCAGTATTTT	CASSLGVRDRRLDTQYF	TRBD1	TRBV7-3	TRBJ2-3	.
TGTGCCAGCAGCTTAGATTTTCTTACAGGCTACGAGCAGTACTTC	CASSLDFLTGYEQYF	.	TRBV7-6	TRBJ2-7	.
TGTGCCAGCTCACAGGGGGCAGACAATGAGCAGTTCTTC	CASSQGADNEQFF	TRBD1	TRBV18	TRBJ2-1	.
TGCGCCAGCAGCTTGTCGGGGGATGTGGTCGAGCAGTACTTC	CASSLSGDVVEQYF	.	TRBV5-1	TRBJ2-7	few
TGTGCCAGCAGCTTAGCCGGCGGGGCAGGCTACGAGCAGTACTTC	CASSLAGGAGYEQYF	.	TRBV7-2	TRBJ2-7	.
TGTGCCATCACTCGACAGGGGACCAACTATGGCTACACCTTC	CAITRQGTNYGYTF	TRBD1	TRBV10-3	TRBJ1-2	once
TGTGCCTGGAGTGCCCCGGACAGGCCACGCTATGGCTACACCTTC	CAWSAPDRPRYGYTF	TRBD1	TRBV30	TRBJ1-2	.